The present entry profiles one T cell receptor beta chain with its context. The CDR3 loop spans 15 amino acids. CDR1 LNHDA and CDR2 SQIVND come from the germline V gene (reference sequence). Trimming took off 4 bases at V and 5 bases at J, with 17 bases between the two ends. This sample is drawn from a study of blood T cell repertoires in COVID-19. The wider study: Some COVID-19 samples were acute and others convalescent; all came from the United States, Italy and Spain. The cDNA or gDNA used as material had been derived from T cells, B-cell-depleted T cells, or PBMCs.

Per the authors' pipeline: Researchers report that nucleated cell counts were estimated from reference gene primer amplification. Some clones are missing from TCRdb's copy, which holds only in-frame ones; the method was immunoSEQ multiplex PCR. Clone size and the V and J calls come from that table; the DNA yielded D and trimming. The data hold 200,000 to 250,000 clones, with around 80% observed a single time. The receptor comes from a woman in her 70s with acute or convalescent COVID-19. Sequencing input: peripheral blood. The chain is built from TRBV19 and TRBJ1-1; no firm D call. The CDR3 DNA reads as TGTGCCAGTAGTAGAACCTCCGCGGGAGGAACTGAAGCTTTCTTT. It specifies CASSRTSAGGTEAFF.